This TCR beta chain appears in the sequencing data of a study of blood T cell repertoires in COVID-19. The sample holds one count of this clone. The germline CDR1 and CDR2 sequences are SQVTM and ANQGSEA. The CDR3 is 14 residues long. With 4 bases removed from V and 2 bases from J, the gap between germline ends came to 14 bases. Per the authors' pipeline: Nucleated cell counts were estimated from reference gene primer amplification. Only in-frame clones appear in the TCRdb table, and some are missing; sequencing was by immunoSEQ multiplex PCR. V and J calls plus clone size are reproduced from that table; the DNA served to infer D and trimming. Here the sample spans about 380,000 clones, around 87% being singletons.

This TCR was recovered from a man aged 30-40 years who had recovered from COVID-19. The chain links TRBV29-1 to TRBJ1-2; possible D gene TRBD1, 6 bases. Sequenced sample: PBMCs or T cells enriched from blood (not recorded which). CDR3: CSVVSDSLNYGYTF. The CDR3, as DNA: TGCAGCGTTGTATCGGACAGTCTAAACTATGGCTACACCTTC.